This entry lists 22 T cell receptor beta chains sequenced from one sample in a study of blood T cell repertoires in COVID-19 (TCRdb year 2020). The library was generated by the immunoSEQ multiplex PCR assay. TCRdb mirrors the immuneACCESS table, restricted to in-frame sequences. Some clones are absent from its copies; in checked studies, under half trace to an unresolved V gene, and the reason for the others is unknown. Here the sample has 80,000 to 100,000 clones; approximately 90% occur a single time. Clones ranked in the top ten supply 4% to 5% of the sample. The sequenced sample consisted of peripheral blood. All receptors derive from a human donor with COVID-19, enrolled during active disease. The donor label of this sample is uncertain.

Only one count was recorded for this clone. V and J are TRBV6-5 and TRBJ2-1; D might be TRBD1 (6 bases). Germline V CDR1 and CDR2: MNHEY, SVGAGI. CDR3 length: 15 residues. V lost 5 bases and J 0 bases, leaving 11 bases between the germline ends. CDR3 nucleotide sequence: TGTGCCAGCAGTACCCCAGGGGTCTCCTACAATGAGCAGTTCTTC. It encodes CASSTPGVSYNEQFF.

The chain is built from TRBV25-1 and TRBJ2-7; D not resolved. The CDR3 is 14 amino acids. The V and J ends lost 5 bases and 5 bases respectively, with 16 bases between them. Germline loops: CDR1 MGHDK, CDR2 SYGVNS. In DNA, the CDR3 is TGTGCCAGCAGTCCAAGTCAGGTCCGCGACGAGCAGTACTTC. It translates to CASSPSQVRDEQYF.

This chain joins TRBV7-9 and TRBJ1-4; no reliable D call. Germline V gene data show CDR1 as SEHNR and CDR2 as FQNEAQ (reference sequence). The ends were cut back, 1 base at V and 7 bases at J, with 19 bases in the middle. The CDR3 totals 17 residues. The DNA of the CDR3 is TGTGCCAGCAGCTTAGAATATCGGGGAATGAGACGTGAAAAACTGTTTTTT. Its protein product is CASSLEYRGMRREKLFF.

The sample holds one count of this clone. The rearrangement links TRBV5-1 to TRBJ1-1, with unresolved D. This CDR3 region has 16 residues. Germline V gene sequence: CDR1 SGHRS, CDR2 YFSETQ. Deletions cut 2 bases from V and 0 bases from J, with 14 bases between. The CDR3 region is CASSFSAVLMNTEAFF. The CDR3 DNA sequence: TGCGCCAGCAGCTTCTCTGCAGTCCTCATGAACACTGAAGCTTTCTTT.

The rearrangement links TRBV4-1 to TRBJ2-7; D is perhaps TRBD2 (7 bases). Per germline, CDR1 MGHRA and CDR2 YSYEKL. Trimming took off 1 base at V and 2 bases at J, with 9 bases between the two ends. The CDR3 covers 14 residues. DNA for the CDR3: TGCGCCAGCAGCCAAGGAGGGGGGGCCTACGAGCAGTACTTC. It is translated as CASSQGGGAYEQYF.

The chain couples TRBV6-5 to TRBJ2-3; 8 nucleotides align to TRBD1. After removal of 11 bases from V and 2 bases from J, the junction contained 6 bases not matched to a gene. There are 13 residues in the CDR3. Per germline, CDR1 MNHEY and CDR2 SVGAGI. This CDR3 reads CAGRTGNTDTQYF. The CDR3 coding sequence is TGTGCCGGTAGGACAGGGAACACAGATACGCAGTATTTT.

The V gene is TRBV21-1, the J gene TRBJ1-6; the listed D gene, TRBD1, was not tested against the DNA. TRBV21-1 is a documented pseudogene. This CDR3 is built from 17 residues. Here the CDR3 reads CASKNLTGPSYNSPLHF. CDR3 in DNA: TGTGCCAGCAAAAACTTAACAGGGCCCTCCTATAATTCACCCCTCCACTTT.

The chain has TRBV4-1 and TRBJ2-7; 12 bases fit TRBD1. This CDR3 is built from 15 residues. The V segment lost 7 bases and the J segment 5 bases; nucleotides outside the gene matches: 9. The V gene's germline CDR1 is MGHRA and CDR2 YSYEKL. This CDR3 is CASTVTGTGGHEQYF. The DNA of the CDR3 is TGCGCCAGCACCGTGACCGGGACAGGGGGCCACGAGCAGTACTTC.

This chain connects TRBV5-1 to TRBJ1-4; D is unresolved. The germline V gene encodes CDR1 SGHRS and CDR2 YFSETQ. V was clipped by 4 bases and J by 0 bases, with 7 bases between them. The CDR3 covers 14 residues. CDR3 amino acids: CASSLVATNEKLFF. CDR3 nucleotides: TGCGCCAGCAGCCTAGTTGCAACTAATGAAAAACTGTTTTTT.

This clone was seen once. V usage is TRBV4-1 and J usage is TRBJ2-7; D is possibly TRBD2 (6 bases). The CDR3 consists of 17 residues. Germline lookup yields CDR1 MGHRA and CDR2 YSYEKL. Trimming removed 1 base from V and 3 bases from J, with 19 bases in between. CDR3 amino acids: CASSQASGDSGNYEQYF. CDR3 nucleotide sequence: TGCGCCAGCAGCCAAGCATCCGGGGATAGCGGAAACTACGAGCAGTACTTC.

This clone was recorded once. The rearrangement links TRBV19 to TRBJ1-1; 7 nucleotides line up with TRBD1. The CDR3 is made up of 15 amino acids. The ends lost 9 bases at V and 1 base at J; junction bases unmatched: 11. The germline V gene encodes CDR1 LNHDA and CDR2 SQIVND (reference sequence). The CDR3 sequence is CASLDRVRGNTEAFF. The CDR3 region has the DNA TGTGCCAGCCTTGACAGGGTGAGAGGGAACACTGAAGCTTTCTTT.

This clone was recorded once. The chain is built from TRBV19 and TRBJ2-5; TRBD2 matches 13 bases. The CDR3 sequence is 17 residues long. Germline V CDR1 and CDR2: LNHDA, SQIVND (reference sequence). V gave up 5 bases and J gave up 5 bases; unmatched junction bases: 11. CDR3 protein: CASSWTSGGSRGETQYF. For the CDR3, the DNA is TGTGCCAGTAGTTGGACTAGCGGGGGCAGCAGGGGGGAGACCCAGTACTTC.

The table lists this clone with a count of one. This chain connects TRBV16 to TRBJ1-4; a weak D match, TRBD1 (6 bases). V was trimmed by 2 bases and J by 7 bases, leaving 11 bases between them. The CDR3 runs 14 residues. Per germline, CDR1 KGHSY and CDR2 FQNENV. CDR3 nucleotide sequence: TGTGCCAGCAGCCAAGCAGGGGACGGTGAAAAACTGTTTTTT. Protein product: CASSQAGDGEKLFF.

The chain recombines TRBV6-5 with TRBJ1-4; a possible D gene is TRBD1 (5 bases). From germline, CDR1 is MNHEY and CDR2 SVGAGI. V dropped 4 bases and J dropped 1 base, with 10 bases sitting between them. The CDR3 is made up of 15 amino acids. The CDR3 protein is CASSSWTKTNEKLFF. The CDR3 DNA sequence: TGTGCCAGCAGTTCCTGGACAAAAACTAATGAAAAACTGTTTTTT.

The V call is TRBV5-6, the J call TRBJ1-1; no clear D. The CDR3 has 14 residues. Germline CDR1 reads SGHDT; CDR2 reads YYEEEE. The germline V and J ends were trimmed by 0 bases and 4 bases, with 10 bases remaining between them. CDR3 coding DNA: TGTGCCAGCAGCTTGGCAGGCTCCCCCACTGAAGCTTTCTTT. It specifies CASSLAGSPTEAFF.

The chain links TRBV3-1 (or the pseudogene TRBV3-2) to TRBJ1-2; TRBD1 aligns across 12 bases. CDR1 is LGHDT and CDR2 is YNNKEL in the germline V gene (reference sequence). CDR3 size: 16 residues. J lost 6 bases, V lost 2 bases, and 7 bases had no gene match. The chain's CDR3 is CASSQSLGQGAHGYTF. For the CDR3, the DNA is TGTGCCAGCAGCCAAAGTTTGGGACAGGGGGCTCATGGCTACACCTTC.

The genes are TRBV5-1 and TRBJ1-1; 9 bases line up with TRBD1. Germline V gene data show CDR1 as SGHRS and CDR2 as YFSETQ. The CDR3 extends over 13 amino acids. The junction had 3 bases not matched to a gene; V was cut back by 4 bases and J by 5 bases. CDR3 DNA sequence: TGCGCCAGCAGCCAGGGACAGGGAACTGAAGCTTTCTTT. It encodes CASSQGQGTEAFF.

J is TRBJ2-5 and V is TRBV10-1, with 9 bases lining up with TRBD2. J was trimmed by 4 bases and V by 2 bases; bases with no gene match: 8. The CDR3 covers 16 residues. Germline values: CDR1 WNHNN, CDR2 SYGVQD (reference sequence). The CDR3 here is CASSEAPAGGGETQYF. The DNA of the CDR3 is TGCGCCAGCAGTGAGGCCCCAGCGGGGGGAGGAGAGACCCAGTACTTC.

This clone was counted a single time. J is TRBJ2-1 and V is TRBV9, with D maybe TRBD2 (6 bases). V lost 0 bases and J 5 bases, leaving 15 bases between the germline ends. The CDR3 spans 16 residues. Looked up from germline, CDR1 is SGDLS and CDR2 is YYNGEE. CDR3 nucleotide sequence: TGTGCCAGCAGCGTAGCTCTCAACCCGGGGGACAATGAGCAGTTCTTC. Translating it yields CASSVALNPGDNEQFF.

This clone came up once. V and J are TRBV18 and TRBJ2-1; 9 bases are a match to TRBD2. CDR3 length equals 16 residues. Germline assignment: CDR1 KGHSH and CDR2 LQKENI. The trim removed 0 bases at V and 3 bases at J, leaving 3 bases unmatched. The CDR3 protein is CASSPPVRGGYNEQFF. CDR3 in DNA: TGTGCCAGCTCACCACCAGTGCGGGGGGGCTACAATGAGCAGTTCTTC.

The chain employs TRBV6-5 and TRBJ2-1; the match to TRBD2 covers 12 bases. This CDR3 contains 15 residues. Per germline, CDR1 MNHEY and CDR2 SVGAGI. V lost 7 bases to trimming and J lost 9 bases; unmatched junction nucleotides: 10. Here the CDR3 reads CASKRTSGTPSEQFF. CDR3 bases: TGTGCCAGCAAACGGACTAGCGGGACCCCCTCTGAGCAGTTCTTC.

V gene TRBV7-6 combines with J gene TRBJ1-3, with a weak D call TRBD1 (5 bases). V was trimmed by 3 bases and J by 0 bases, leaving 12 bases between them. Germline CDR1 reads SGHVS; CDR2 reads FNYEAQ. CDR3 size: 16 residues. CDR3 amino acids: CASSLETGSSGNTIYF. Written as DNA, the CDR3 is TGTGCCAGCAGCTTGGAAACAGGAAGCTCTGGAAACACCATATATTTT.